This T cell receptor beta chain was captured in a study of Graves' ophthalmopathy and Graves' hyperthyroidism. Study-level results: Ophthalmopathy progression predictions by the model showed 72.22% specificity and 70.59% sensitivity.

Ophthalmopathy donors' eye disease showed moderate-to-severe activity, CAS of at least 3, NOSPECS of at least 4 and duration under 3 months. CDR3 length: 15 amino acids. V was pared by 6 bases and J by 7 bases, with 13 bases of the junction left unmatched. Germline V gives CDR1 SEHNR, CDR2 FQNEAQ (reference sequence). RNA transcripts were the source from which TCR beta CDR3 regions were amplified. First-round RT-PCR relied on HTBI primers, and a second-round multiplex PCR came next. TCRdb reanalysed the multiplex PCR reads using MiXCR and keeps one entry per CDR3 protein. The sample carries over 650,000 distinct CDR3 sequences, 35% to 50% recorded once. With regard to this clonotype: Its antigen remains unidentified.

This chain uses TRBV7-9 with TRBJ2-5; 8 bases align to TRBD2. Material for sequencing was peripheral blood. This sequence originates from an adult man with Graves' ophthalmopathy. The CDR3 sequence is CASRGEGTGGGTQYF. DNA for the CDR3: TGTGCCAGCAGGGGCGAAGGCACGGGAGGGGGGACCCAGTACTTC.